Listed below are T cell receptor beta chains from one sample, sequenced in a study of blood T cell repertoires in COVID-19. TCRdb keeps only in-frame clones here, not all; method: immunoSEQ multiplex PCR. The profile covers approximately 220,000 clones, with approximately 90% appearing a single time and more than 3% taken by the ten largest. The sample comprised PBMCs or T cells enriched from blood (not recorded which). These receptors came from a woman younger than 30 in a cohort exposed to, infected with or recovered from COVID-19 (not recorded which). Both conserved end residues are part of each CDR3. Fields, in order: V gene, D gene, J gene, clone size, CDR3 DNA, CDR3 protein. A D gene is named only where the DNA matches it firmly. Size is omitted from some rows. Given values are once, few, many or a class for expanded clones.

V: TRBV28
D: -
J: TRBJ1-4
size: -
DNA: TGTGCCAGCAGTTTGCGGTGGGGAGGGGAAAAACTGTTTTTT
CDR3: CASSLRWGGEKLFF

V: TRBV24-1
D: TRBD1
J: TRBJ1-1
size: few
DNA: TGTGCCACCAGTAGGGGGCGAGAGACTGAAGCTTTCTTT
CDR3: CATSRGRETEAFF

V: TRBV6-5
D: -
J: TRBJ1-2
size: -
DNA: TGTGCCAGCAGTTACTCTGAGGGCCAGGCGGGGCACACCTTC
CDR3: CASSYSEGQAGHTF

V: TRBV11-3
D: TRBD1
J: TRBJ2-1
size: -
DNA: TGTGCCAGCAGCTCGGGACAGGGGGCCTCATATGAGCAGTTCTTC
CDR3: CASSSGQGASYEQFF

V: TRBV19
D: -
J: TRBJ2-1
size: -
DNA: TGTGCCAGTAGTGCCTACTACAATGAGCAGTTCTTC
CDR3: CASSAYYNEQFF

V: TRBV10-3
D: -
J: TRBJ1-5
size: -
DNA: TGTGCCATCAGTGACGGGGGACCACAGCCCCAGCATTTT
CDR3: CAISDGGPQPQHF

V: TRBV10-3
D: -
J: TRBJ2-2
size: -
DNA: TGTGCCACCTTGACAGTCCCCGGGGAGCTGTTTTTT
CDR3: CATLTVPGELFF

V: TRBV2
D: TRBD1
J: TRBJ1-4
size: -
DNA: TGTGCCAGCAGATACAGGGGTGAAAAACTGTTTTTT
CDR3: CASRYRGEKLFF

V: TRBV19
D: -
J: TRBJ2-7
size: -
DNA: TGTGCCAGTAGCCCCGGTGGGAGTCGATCCTACGAGCAGTACTTC
CDR3: CASSPGGSRSYEQYF

V: TRBV2
D: -
J: TRBJ1-5
size: -
DNA: TGTGCCAGCAACGAAGACGGGGTTTATAGCAATCAGCCCCAGCATTTT
CDR3: CASNEDGVYSNQPQHF

V: TRBV9
D: TRBD2
J: TRBJ2-7
size: -
DNA: TGTGCCAGCAGCAAACTAGCGGGGGACCCCTACGAGCAGTACTTC
CDR3: CASSKLAGDPYEQYF

V: TRBV4-1
D: -
J: TRBJ2-7
size: -
DNA: TGCGCCAGCAGCCAAGATATTAACTACGAGCAGTACTTC
CDR3: CASSQDINYEQYF

V: TRBV18
D: -
J: TRBJ1-5
size: -
DNA: TGTGCCAGCTCATTCCGCGACAAAGGCAATCAGCCCCAGCATTTT
CDR3: CASSFRDKGNQPQHF

V: TRBV2
D: -
J: TRBJ1-1
size: -
DNA: TGTGCCAGCAGTCGGACAGTTGAAGCTTTCTTT
CDR3: CASSRTVEAFF

V: TRBV7-3
D: TRBD1
J: TRBJ1-1
size: -
DNA: TGTGCCAGCAGCGCACAGGGGGGCACTGAAGCTTTCTTT
CDR3: CASSAQGGTEAFF

V: TRBV10-2
D: -
J: TRBJ1-6
size: -
DNA: TGCGCCAGCAGTGAAAATGGGGCCACGGGTCCCCTCCACTTT
CDR3: CASSENGATGPLHF

V: TRBV28
D: TRBD1
J: TRBJ2-7
size: once
DNA: TGTGCCAGCAGTCCGCTGGGACAGGGGGCGGACTACGAGCAGTACTTC
CDR3: CASSPLGQGADYEQYF

V: TRBV5-1
D: TRBD1
J: TRBJ1-2
size: -
DNA: TGCGCCAGCAGCTTGAACCAGGGGGACCTAGGGGGCTACACCTTC
CDR3: CASSLNQGDLGGYTF

V: TRBV5-1
D: -
J: TRBJ1-1
size: -
DNA: TGCGCCAGCAGCTTGGGGCACGCCGTGAACACTGAAGCTTTCTTT
CDR3: CASSLGHAVNTEAFF

V: TRBV4-2
D: TRBD1
J: TRBJ2-5
size: -
DNA: TGTGCCAGCAGCCCGGGACAGGGGGGCGAGACCCAGTACTTC
CDR3: CASSPGQGGETQYF

V: TRBV12-3/TRBV12-4
D: -
J: TRBJ1-6
size: once
DNA: TGTGCCAGCAGTTCCGACAGGAATTCACCCCTCCACTTT
CDR3: CASSSDRNSPLHF

V: TRBV30
D: -
J: TRBJ1-3
size: -
DNA: TGTGCCTGGAGCGCAAAAGGGGGGGTTGCTGGAAACACCATATATTTT
CDR3: CAWSAKGGVAGNTIYF

V: TRBV24-1
D: -
J: TRBJ2-3
size: -
DNA: TGTGCCACCAGTGATTTGGGGGGCGCAAGCACAGATACGCAGTATTTT
CDR3: CATSDLGGASTDTQYF

V: TRBV7-9
D: -
J: TRBJ2-5
size: -
DNA: TGTGCCAGCACGGAGGGTGGGCTTCCAGAGACCCAGTACTTC
CDR3: CASTEGGLPETQYF

V: TRBV5-1
D: TRBD1
J: TRBJ2-7
size: once
DNA: TGCGCCAGCAGCTCGACGGGACAGCCTGTGAAGGAGCAGTACTTC
CDR3: CASSSTGQPVKEQYF

V: TRBV5-1
D: TRBD1
J: TRBJ1-2
size: -
DNA: TGCGCCAGCAGCCGTACAGGGGGCGCCGGTGGCTACACCTTC
CDR3: CASSRTGGAGGYTF

V: TRBV4-2
D: -
J: TRBJ2-3
size: -
DNA: TGTGCCAGCAGCCCCCAGGTCACAGATACGCAGTATTTT
CDR3: CASSPQVTDTQYF

V: TRBV2
D: -
J: TRBJ1-1
size: -
DNA: TGTGCCAGCAGTGAACAGTTATTGCCGAACACTGAAGCTTTCTTT
CDR3: CASSEQLLPNTEAFF

V: TRBV5-4
D: -
J: TRBJ1-2
size: -
DNA: TGTGCCAGCAGCTTGGGGGCCGAACCCCGGGGCTACACCTTC
CDR3: CASSLGAEPRGYTF

V: TRBV18
D: -
J: TRBJ2-7
size: -
DNA: TGTGCCAGCTCTCAATCCTACGAGCAGTACTTC
CDR3: CASSQSYEQYF

V: TRBV2
D: TRBD2
J: TRBJ2-1
size: -
DNA: TGTGCCAGGGGTAGCGGGGGGCCTCCCAATGAGCAGTTCTTC
CDR3: CARGSGGPPNEQFF

V: TRBV3-1/TRBV3-2
D: -
J: TRBJ1-2
size: -
DNA: TGTGCCAGCAGCCAAGACGTCGACAGTATCTATGGCTACACCTTC
CDR3: CASSQDVDSIYGYTF

V: TRBV19
D: -
J: TRBJ1-1
size: -
DNA: TGTGCCAGTAGTATGGGCCCCGGGGGGGCTGAAGCTTTCTTT
CDR3: CASSMGPGGAEAFF

V: TRBV7-9
D: TRBD1
J: TRBJ1-1
size: -
DNA: TGTGCCAGCAGCTTAGGGCAGGGGGTGGACACTGAAGCTTTCTTT
CDR3: CASSLGQGVDTEAFF

V: TRBV19
D: TRBD1
J: TRBJ2-1
size: -
DNA: TGTGCCAGTGGAAGACAGGGGAGCTCCTACAATGAGCAGTTCTTC
CDR3: CASGRQGSSYNEQFF

V: TRBV5-1
D: TRBD2
J: TRBJ2-1
size: once
DNA: TGCGCCAGCAGCTTGGGGCTAGCGGGAGGGCTTTACAATGAGCAGTTCTTC
CDR3: CASSLGLAGGLYNEQFF

V: TRBV4-1
D: TRBD2
J: TRBJ2-2
size: once
DNA: TGCGCCAGCAGCCAAGCAGCGGGGGGGCTCGCCGGGGAGCTGTTTTTT
CDR3: CASSQAAGGLAGELFF

V: TRBV29-1
D: TRBD1
J: TRBJ2-5
size: -
DNA: TGCAGCGTCCCGAACCCAGACAGGGGGGTGCACGAGACCCAGTACTTC
CDR3: CSVPNPDRGVHETQYF

V: TRBV24-1
D: -
J: TRBJ1-2
size: -
DNA: TGTGCCACCAGTGACACCTCAGGGTCCGACTATGGCTACACCTTC
CDR3: CATSDTSGSDYGYTF

V: TRBV19
D: TRBD1
J: TRBJ2-1
size: -
DNA: TGTGCCAGTAGTATAGCGGACAGGCTGCTCGCCAATGAGCAGTTCTTC
CDR3: CASSIADRLLANEQFF

V: TRBV2
D: TRBD1
J: TRBJ1-2
size: -
DNA: TGTGCCACCGGGACAGATAACTATGGCTACACCTTC
CDR3: CATGTDNYGYTF

V: TRBV7-8
D: -
J: TRBJ2-1
size: once
DNA: TGTGCCAGCAGCCGGACTCAGGGGTACTCCTACAATGAGCAGTTCTTC
CDR3: CASSRTQGYSYNEQFF